Each of the 25 T cell receptor beta chains below was sequenced from the same sample in a study of blood T cells in healthy people across ages. With a J-beta primer mix and a sample-barcoded 5' primer, a second PCR ran 7 to 11 cycles. TCRdb reprocessed the 5' RACE reads with MiXCR, giving one entry per CDR3 protein. The sample records 710,000 or so distinct CDR3 sequences, roughly 32% being singletons. Source material: blood. These receptors were obtained from a woman older than 75 in good health.

This clonotype was counted only a few times. This rearrangement joins TRBV5-6 to TRBJ1-1, with 8 bases fitting TRBD1. V lost 3 bases, J lost 3 bases, and 7 bases stayed unmatched. Germline CDR1 SGHDT, CDR2 YYEEEE. The CDR3 loop spans 15 amino acids. Written as DNA, the CDR3 is TGTGCCAGCAGCTGGCGACAGGGGTTGGACACTGAAGCTTTCTTT. Protein product: CASSWRQGLDTEAFF.

This clonotype was recorded many times. V is TRBV20-1 and J is TRBJ2-3; D is perhaps TRBD1 or TRBD2 (5 bases each). Trimming removed 6 bases from V and 0 bases from J, with 16 bases in between. Germline loops: CDR1 DFQATT, CDR2 SNEGSKA (reference sequence). The CDR3 has 15 residues. CDR3 sequence reads: CSAEAGTSSTDTQYF. CDR3 sequence (DNA): TGCAGTGCAGAAGCCGGGACGTCTAGCACAGATACGCAGTATTTT.

This clonotype was found many times. This chain connects TRBV12-5 to TRBJ1-5; 7 bases align to TRBD1. This CDR3 is built from 14 residues. CDR1 is LGHNT and CDR2 is FRNRAP in the germline V gene. V was clipped by 3 bases and J by 6 bases; unmatched bases: 5. The CDR3 region has the DNA TGTGCTAGTGGTTTCCGACAGGGATGTCAGCCCCAGCATTTT. Its protein product is CASGFRQGCQPQHF. Variable domain in full (rest from reference TRBV12-5 and TRBJ1-5): DARVTQTPRHKVTEMGQEVTMRCQPILGHNTVFWYRQTMMQGLELLAYFRNRAPLDDSGMPKDRFSAEMPDATLATLKIQPSEPRDSAVYFCASGFRQGCQPQHFGDGTRLSIL.

CDR3 region: CASSESYPTGGYSNQPQHF. CDR3 nucleotides: TGTGCCAGCAGTGAATCCTACCCTACAGGGGGCTATAGCAATCAGCCCCAGCATTTT. The chain recombines TRBV6-1 with TRBJ1-5, with 9 bases lining up with TRBD1. With V trimmed by 2 bases and J by 0 bases, 11 bases remained unmatched. The CDR3 is made up of 19 amino acids. The germline V gene has CDR1 MNHNS and CDR2 SASEGT.

As concerns this clonotype: This may arise from a read error, as a much more abundant clone is one base away. The chain employs TRBV6-1 and TRBJ2-5; D might be TRBD1 (5 bases). The V gene's germline CDR1 is MNHNS and CDR2 SASEGT. The CDR3 is made up of 15 amino acids. Trimming removed 8 bases at V and 11 bases at J, with 27 bases between. The CDR3 reads CASLPRQGIGYEQYF. DNA of the CDR3: TGTGCCAGCCTCCCGAGGCAGGGAATAGGTTATGAGCAGTACTTC.

The genes are TRBV5-4 and TRBJ2-7, with D unclear. This CDR3 contains 14 residues. Germline lookup yields CDR1 SGHNT and CDR2 YYREEE (reference sequence). Trimming shortened V by 1 base and J by 2 bases, and 10 bases separated the two germline ends. CDR3 loop: CASSLTSRAYEQYF. In DNA, the CDR3 is TGTGCCAGCAGCTTGACCTCGCGCGCCTACGAGCAGTACTTC.

Comments on this clonotype: The junction differs from germline at one of its ends, possibly a read error. V is TRBV19 and J is TRBJ2-5; 11 positions match TRBD2. Germline V CDR1 and CDR2: LNHDA, SQIVND (reference sequence). The CDR3 loop spans 15 amino acids. Written as DNA, the CDR3 is TGTGTCAGTAGTAAGCTAGCGGGAGGCCAAGAGACCCAGTACTTC. Its translation is CVSSKLAGGQETQYF. Variable domain in full (rest from reference TRBV19 and TRBJ2-5): DGGITQSPKYLFRKEGQNVTLSCEQNLNHDAMYWYRQDPGQGLRLIYYSQIVNDFQKGDIAEGYSVSREKKESFPLTVTSAQKNPTAFYLCVSSKLAGGQETQYFGPGTRLLVL.

This clonotype has at least ten counts. The J gene is TRBJ2-5, the V gene TRBV7-2, with TRBD2 identical over 7 bases. V was pared by 5 bases and J by 5 bases, with 11 bases of the junction left unmatched. The CDR3 totals 15 residues. Germline V gene data show CDR1 as SGHTA and CDR2 as FQGNSA. Here the CDR3 reads CASSQLRAGRETQYF. CDR3 DNA sequence: TGTGCCAGCAGCCAATTACGAGCGGGGCGGGAGACCCAGTACTTC. The variable domain in full, with the rest retrieved from reference TRBV7-2 and TRBJ2-5, is GAGVSQSPSNKVTEKGKDVELRCDPISGHTALYWYRQSLGQGLEFLIYFQGNSAPDKSGLPSDRFSAERTGGSVSTLTIQRTQQEDSAVYLCASSQLRAGRETQYFGPGTRLLVL.

This rearrangement joins TRBV6-5 to TRBJ2-1; possibly TRBD2 for D (6 bases). From germline, CDR1 is MNHEY and CDR2 SVGAGI. The ends were cut back, 6 bases at V and 10 bases at J, with 16 bases in the middle. There are 13 residues in the CDR3. The CDR3 coding sequence is TGTGCCAGCAGCTCGGGACTCCTGGGGGAGCAGTTCTTC. Translated: CASSSGLLGEQFF.

There are many counts of this clonotype. This rearrangement joins TRBV10-3 to TRBJ1-2; tentatively, D is TRBD1 (5 bases). CDR1 and CDR2 (germline): ENHRY, SYGVKD. The CDR3 runs to 14 residues. The V gene lost 2 bases and the J gene lost 1 base, with 8 bases spanning the gap. In nucleotides, the CDR3 is TGTGCCATCAGTGAGGAGCAGGGTAACTATGGCTACACCTTC. It specifies CAISEEQGNYGYTF.

Many counts were recorded for this clonotype. This sequence joins TRBV5-1 and TRBJ2-7; weak D call: TRBD1 (6 bases). With 7 bases removed from V and 3 bases from J, the gap between germline ends came to 23 bases. CDR3 length equals 16 residues. The germline V gene has CDR1 SGHRS and CDR2 YFSETQ. In DNA form, the CDR3 reads TGCGCCAGCGCTAGGGGAACCGGGACACTCAACTACGAGCAGTACTTC. Protein: CASARGTGTLNYEQYF.

This clonotype appeared many times. The genes are TRBV20-1 and TRBJ2-7, with unresolved D. Trimming left V 8 bases short and J 3 bases short, with 11 bases between. This CDR3 is built from 11 residues. The germline gives CDR1 DFQATT, CDR2 SNEGSKA (reference sequence). Here the CDR3 reads CSSTVVYEQYF. CDR3 nucleotide sequence: TGCAGTTCTACAGTAGTCTACGAGCAGTACTTC.

This clonotype was counted ten times or more. V is TRBV2 and J is TRBJ2-7; the D gene could be TRBD1 or TRBD2 (5 bases each). The V gene's germline CDR1 is SNHLY and CDR2 FYNNEI. Trimming left V 2 bases short and J 6 bases short, with 17 bases between. The CDR3 runs 15 residues. The CDR3 spells CASSETRGQGGEQYF. As DNA, the CDR3 is TGTGCCAGCAGTGAAACCCGGGGTCAGGGCGGCGAGCAGTACTTC.

The V call is TRBV20-1, the J call TRBJ1-1; possibly TRBD1 for D (5 bases). CDR1 DFQATT and CDR2 SNEGSKA come from the germline V gene (reference sequence). Trimming shortened V by 6 bases and J by 1 base, and 18 bases separated the two germline ends. This CDR3 has 15 residues. This chain's CDR3 is CSAYGGRGGNTEAFF. The CDR3, as DNA: TGCAGTGCCTACGGCGGACGGGGGGGGAACACTGAAGCTTTCTTT.

The chain is built from TRBV6-1 and TRBJ2-4, with TRBD2 identical over 8 bases. J was trimmed by 5 bases and V by 6 bases; bases with no gene match: 0. This CDR3 is built from 12 residues. Germline CDR1 MNHNS, CDR2 SASEGT. The CDR3 DNA reads TGTGCCAGCAGGCGGGGGGAAAACATTCAGTACTTC. As protein: CASRRGENIQYF.

This clonotype has a count of ten or more. The chain recombines TRBV7-9 with TRBJ1-1; 7 positions match TRBD1. The germline CDR1 and CDR2 sequences are SEHNR and FQNEAQ (reference sequence). The length of the CDR3 is 14 residues. J gave up 4 bases and V 2 bases, and 4 bases lay outside the gene matches. The DNA for the CDR3 is TGTGCCAGCAGCTTACAGGGGGAGAGCACTGAAGCTTTCTTT. Protein sequence: CASSLQGESTEAFF.

This clonotype was recorded at least ten times. J is TRBJ1-4 and V is TRBV4-1; tentative D call: TRBD1 (6 bases). Germline V gene data show CDR1 as MGHRA and CDR2 as YSYEKL. Deletions cut 4 bases from V and 9 bases from J, with 21 bases between. CDR3 length: 16 amino acids. The CDR3 DNA reads TGCGCCAGCAGCCTCAACCCAGGGGTTAACGGGAAAAAACTGTTTTTT. Translated, it gives CASSLNPGVNGKKLFF.

This clonotype was observed a handful of times. The chain employs TRBV27 and TRBJ2-6; the match to TRBD1 covers 9 bases. V dropped 3 bases and J dropped 2; count of bases not matched to a gene: 11. Germline loops: CDR1 MNHEY, CDR2 SMNVEV (reference sequence). This CDR3 contains 19 residues. The CDR3 here is CASSFPRDRAPPGANVLTF. CDR3 bases: TGTGCCAGCAGTTTCCCGCGGGACAGGGCCCCTCCTGGGGCCAACGTCCTGACTTTC.

The chain couples TRBV7-9 to TRBJ2-1; 8 bases are a match to TRBD1. Germline lookup yields CDR1 SEHNR and CDR2 FQNEAQ (reference sequence). This CDR3 comprises 15 residues. Trimming took 5 bases from V and 8 from J; bases not matched to a gene: 11. The CDR3 region is CASSRRTGTEHEQFF. DNA of the CDR3: TGTGCCAGCAGCCGCCGGACAGGGACGGAACATGAGCAGTTCTTC. The full variable domain, rest sourced from reference TRBV7-9 and TRBJ2-1, is DTGVSQNPRHKITKRGQNVTFRCDPISEHNRLYWYRQTLGQGPEFLTYFQNEAQLEKSRLLSDRFSAERPKGSFSTLEIQRTEQGDSAMYLCASSRRTGTEHEQFFGPGTRLTVL.

The rearrangement joins TRBV6-1 to TRBJ1-6, with D maybe TRBD1 (5 bases). With 0 bases removed from V and 13 bases from J, the gap between germline ends came to 19 bases. The CDR3 runs 16 residues. Germline V lookup: CDR1 MNHNS, CDR2 SASEGT. The CDR3 DNA follows: TGTGCCAGCAGTGAAGCGCTTTCACGGGGCCTCTATCCCCTCCACTTT. It translates to CASSEALSRGLYPLHF.

In its sample, this clonotype was seen a few times. This rearrangement joins TRBV7-9 to TRBJ1-4; D gene ambiguous. Trimming left V 3 bases short and J 7 bases short, with 9 bases between. Germline V gene data show CDR1 as SEHNR and CDR2 as FQNEAQ (reference sequence). The CDR3 runs to 13 residues. CDR3 sequence (DNA): TGTGCCAGCAGCTTGGGCAGTTCTGAAAAACTGTTTTTT. Its protein product is CASSLGSSEKLFF.

The rearrangement joins TRBV7-9 to TRBJ2-2, with 8 bases identical to TRBD2. This CDR3 has 17 amino acids. The germline CDR1 and CDR2 sequences are SEHNR and FQNEAQ (reference sequence). Germline trimming cut 1 base from V and 0 bases from J; bases unmatched to any gene: 4. The CDR3 region has the DNA TGTGCCAGCAGCTTAGGGTTTAGCGGGGCGAACACCGGGGAGCTGTTTTTT. Translation gives CASSLGFSGANTGELFF.

This chain uses TRBV20-1 with TRBJ2-1; 11 bases match TRBD2. Trimming took 6 bases from V and 8 from J; bases not matched to a gene: 9. This CDR3 region has 14 residues. Germline values: CDR1 DFQATT, CDR2 SNEGSKA (reference sequence). The CDR3 DNA sequence: TGCAGTGCAGAAACTAGCGGGGGAGGCGATGAGCAGTTCTTC. Protein sequence: CSAETSGGGDEQFF.

The V and J genes are TRBV15 and TRBJ1-4; D ambiguous. Germline V lookup: CDR1 LNHNV, CDR2 YYDKDF (reference sequence). Between the trimmed V and J ends, which lost 1 base and 1 base, there was a span of 10 bases. There are 16 residues in the CDR3. The CDR3 bases are TGTGCCACCAGCAGAGGGGGAGTAGGAACTAATGAAAAACTGTTTTTT. It yields the protein CATSRGGVGTNEKLFF.

This clonotype was seen a few times. This clone may be a read error of a much larger clone one base away. The V gene is TRBV20-1, the J gene TRBJ1-2; D uncertain. With 2 bases removed from V and 4 bases from J, the gap between germline ends came to 17 bases. Looked up from germline, CDR1 is DFQATT and CDR2 is SNEGSKA (reference sequence). This CDR3 is 15 amino acids long. CDR3 sequence (DNA): TGCAGTGCTAGAAGGAGTGGACGATCCCTCTATGGCTACACCTTC. Encoded protein: CSARRSGRSLYGYTF.